The present T cell receptor (beta chain) was sequenced within a study of cytomegalovirus exposure and HLA in healthy donors. A word on this clone: Its antigen remains unidentified.

General study points: Certain indistinguishable V segments, among them TRBV6-2 and TRBV6-3, were excluded.

Deletions cut 0 bases from V and 7 bases from J, with 16 bases between. Germline CDR1 MNHEY, CDR2 SVGAGI. The CDR3 sequence is 15 residues long. Researchers ran the PCR with 60 Vbeta and 13 Jbeta primers. The repertoire was sequenced with immunoSEQ multiplex PCR; TCRdb's copy has only in-frame clones and lacks some. The sample carries roughly 63,000 clones, more than 70% recorded once. This rearrangement joins TRBV6-5 to TRBJ2-7; a weak D match, TRBD2 (6 bases). The receptor was derived from a woman aged 40 to 55 in good health and CMV-seropositive. Sequencing was performed on PBMCs. DNA for the CDR3: TGTGCCAGCAGTTACTCTCCGGGACTTCCACAGGAGCAGTACTTC. Amino acid sequence: CASSYSPGLPQEQYF.